The next 4 T cell receptor beta chains were all read from a single sample in a study of T-cell memory formation after mild COVID-19. Each CDR3 protein is one row after TCRdb ran MiXCR on the 5' RACE reads. The sample yields fewer than 300,000 distinct CDR3 sequences, 18% seen once. The source material was PBMCs or a T cell subset sorted from them (not recorded which). The receptors come from a young man who had mild COVID-19 (a few samples of this study predate the infection). Cell type and time point are not known.

The J gene is TRBJ2-3, the V gene TRBV6-2 or TRBV6-3, with D perhaps matching TRBD2 (5 bases). This CDR3 comprises 16 residues. V dropped 0 bases and J dropped 5 bases, with 15 bases sitting between them. Germline V lookup: CDR1 MNHEY, CDR2 SVGEGT. In nucleotides, the CDR3 is TGTGCCAGCAGTTACTCGAGCGCCCGGGATGGAGATACGCAGTATTTT. The encoded protein is CASSYSSARDGDTQYF.

This clonotype occurred a few times. Here the CDR3 DNA reads TGTGCCAGCAGTTATCGGGATGGCTACACCTTC. Translated: CASSYRDGYTF. The rearrangement joins TRBV6-6 to TRBJ1-2; no definite D call. Trimming stripped 3 bases from V and 6 bases from J, with 5 bases between. The CDR3 is 11 amino acids. The V gene's germline CDR1 is MNHNY and CDR2 SVGAGI (reference sequence).

This clonotype has only a few counts. This chain connects TRBV10-1 to TRBJ2-3, with D maybe TRBD2 (5 bases). CDR1 is WNHNN and CDR2 is SYGVQD in the germline V gene (reference sequence). The CDR3 runs 15 residues. V was shortened by 3 bases and J by 2 bases, with 12 bases between the two germline ends. This CDR3 is CASSDMSGSTDTQYF. In nucleotides, the CDR3 is TGCGCCAGCAGTGATATGAGCGGATCCACAGATACGCAGTATTTT.

The chain is built from TRBV4-1 and TRBJ1-5; no clear D gene. CDR3 length: 16 residues. V lost 4 bases and J lost 0, with 13 bases in between. CDR1 is MGHRA, CDR2 YSYEKL, per germline. This CDR3 is CASSPAGRNSNQPQHF. DNA of the CDR3: TGCGCCAGCAGCCCAGCCGGGAGAAATAGCAATCAGCCCCAGCATTTT.